Listed here is a single T cell receptor (beta chain). Its antigen is unknown. This sample stems from a study of T cells in localized non-small cell lung cancer. Study-wide results and caveats: Adjacent uninvolved lung tissue had the highest T cell clonality, exceeding tumor. A denser population of T cells in blood accompanied longer overall survival. A single tumor region was sequenced, leaving heterogeneity possible.

Some clones are missing from TCRdb's copy, which holds only in-frame ones; the method was immunoSEQ multiplex PCR. The table lists 25,000 to 35,000 clones, around three quarters of them singletons. This CDR3 contains 15 residues. CDR1 is SGDLS and CDR2 is YYNGEE in the germline V gene. Germline trimming cut 3 bases from V and 4 bases from J; bases unmatched to any gene: 5. The source of this sequence is a male donor aged 60 or over with stage III squamous cell lung carcinoma. This sequence joins TRBV9 and TRBJ2-2; 8 bases are shared with TRBD2. The starting material was peripheral blood, obtained before any cancer treatment. The CDR3 reads CASSAGTRGTGELFF. The CDR3 bases are TGTGCCAGCAGCGCTGGGACTAGGGGCACCGGGGAGCTGTTTTTT.